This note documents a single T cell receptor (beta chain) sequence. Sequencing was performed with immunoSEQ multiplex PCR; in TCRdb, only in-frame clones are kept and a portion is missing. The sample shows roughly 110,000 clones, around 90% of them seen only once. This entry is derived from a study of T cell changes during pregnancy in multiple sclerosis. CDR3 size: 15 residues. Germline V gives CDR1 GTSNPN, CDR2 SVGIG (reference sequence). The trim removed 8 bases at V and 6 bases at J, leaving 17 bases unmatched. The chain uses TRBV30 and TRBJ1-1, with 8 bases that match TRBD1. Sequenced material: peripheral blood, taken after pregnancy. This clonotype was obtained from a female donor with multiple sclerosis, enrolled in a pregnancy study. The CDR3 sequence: CAGQGARPRKPEAFF. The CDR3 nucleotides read TGTGCCGGCCAGGGGGCTCGGCCTCGAAAGCCTGAAGCTTTCTTT.